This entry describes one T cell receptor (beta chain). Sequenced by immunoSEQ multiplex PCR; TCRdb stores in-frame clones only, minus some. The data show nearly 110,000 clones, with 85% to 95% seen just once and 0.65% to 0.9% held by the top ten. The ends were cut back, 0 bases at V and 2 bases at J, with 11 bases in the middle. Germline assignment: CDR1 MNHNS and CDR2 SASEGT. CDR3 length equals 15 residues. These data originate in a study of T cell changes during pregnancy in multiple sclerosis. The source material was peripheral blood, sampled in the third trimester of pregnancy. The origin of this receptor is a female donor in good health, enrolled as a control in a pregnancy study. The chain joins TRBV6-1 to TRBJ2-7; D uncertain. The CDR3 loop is CASSEAKAVTYEQYF. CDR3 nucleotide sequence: TGTGCCAGCAGTGAAGCGAAGGCGGTTACCTACGAGCAGTACTTC.